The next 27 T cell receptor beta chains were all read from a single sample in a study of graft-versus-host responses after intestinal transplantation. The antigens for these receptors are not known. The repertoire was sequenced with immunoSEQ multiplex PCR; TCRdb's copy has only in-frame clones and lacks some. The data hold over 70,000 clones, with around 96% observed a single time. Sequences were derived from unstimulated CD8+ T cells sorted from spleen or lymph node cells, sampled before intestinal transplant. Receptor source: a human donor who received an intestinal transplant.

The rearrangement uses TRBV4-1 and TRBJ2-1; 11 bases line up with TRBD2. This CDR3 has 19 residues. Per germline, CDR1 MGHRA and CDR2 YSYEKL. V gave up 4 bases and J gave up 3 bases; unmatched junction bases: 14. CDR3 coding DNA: TGCGCCAGCAGCCGAACCGTACCTGGGACTAGCGGTAACTACAATGAGCAGTTCTTC. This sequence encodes CASSRTVPGTSGNYNEQFF.

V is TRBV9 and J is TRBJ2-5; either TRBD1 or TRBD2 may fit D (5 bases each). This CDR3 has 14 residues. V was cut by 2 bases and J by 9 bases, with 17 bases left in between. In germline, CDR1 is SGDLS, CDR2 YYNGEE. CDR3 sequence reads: CASSVEGEPRAQYF. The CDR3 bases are TGTGCCAGCAGCGTTGAAGGGGAGCCACGGGCCCAGTACTTC.

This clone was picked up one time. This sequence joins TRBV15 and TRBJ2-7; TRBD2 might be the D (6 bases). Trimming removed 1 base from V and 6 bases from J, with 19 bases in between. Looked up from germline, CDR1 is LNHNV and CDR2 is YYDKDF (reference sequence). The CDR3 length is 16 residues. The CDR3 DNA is TGTGCCACCAGCAGAGGATTACAGGAGGGGTCTGGCGAGCAGTACTTC. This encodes CATSRGLQEGSGEQYF.

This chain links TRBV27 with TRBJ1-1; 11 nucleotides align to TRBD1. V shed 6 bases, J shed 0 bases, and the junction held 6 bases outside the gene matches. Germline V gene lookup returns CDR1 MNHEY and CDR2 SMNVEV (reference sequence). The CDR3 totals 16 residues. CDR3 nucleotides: TGTGCCAGCAGCTCAGGACAGGGGGCCATGAACACTGAAGCTTTCTTT. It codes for CASSSGQGAMNTEAFF.

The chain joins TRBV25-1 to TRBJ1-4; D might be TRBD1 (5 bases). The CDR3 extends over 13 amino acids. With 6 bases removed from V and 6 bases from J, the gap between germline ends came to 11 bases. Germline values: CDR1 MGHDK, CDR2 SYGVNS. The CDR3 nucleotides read TGTGCCAGCAGGACAGCGGGTGATGAAAAACTGTTTTTT. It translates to CASRTAGDEKLFF.

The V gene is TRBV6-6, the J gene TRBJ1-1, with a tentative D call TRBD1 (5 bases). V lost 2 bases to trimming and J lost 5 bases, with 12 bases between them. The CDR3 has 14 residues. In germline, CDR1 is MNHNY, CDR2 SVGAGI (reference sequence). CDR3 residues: CASSYRGRETEAFF. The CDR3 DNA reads TGTGCCAGCAGTTACAGAGGCAGGGAAACTGAAGCTTTCTTT.

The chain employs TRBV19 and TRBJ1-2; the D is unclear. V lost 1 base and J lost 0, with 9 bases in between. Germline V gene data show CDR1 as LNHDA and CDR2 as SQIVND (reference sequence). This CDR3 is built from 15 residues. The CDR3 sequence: CASSIVPNPNYGYTF. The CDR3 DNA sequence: TGTGCCAGTAGTATAGTCCCAAACCCTAACTATGGCTACACCTTC.

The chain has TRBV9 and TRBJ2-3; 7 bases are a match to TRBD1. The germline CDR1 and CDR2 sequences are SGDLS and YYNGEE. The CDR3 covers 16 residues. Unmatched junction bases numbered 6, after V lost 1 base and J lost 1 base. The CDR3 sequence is CASSVSQGVGTDTQYF. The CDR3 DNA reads TGTGCCAGCAGCGTATCCCAGGGGGTTGGCACAGATACGCAGTATTTT.

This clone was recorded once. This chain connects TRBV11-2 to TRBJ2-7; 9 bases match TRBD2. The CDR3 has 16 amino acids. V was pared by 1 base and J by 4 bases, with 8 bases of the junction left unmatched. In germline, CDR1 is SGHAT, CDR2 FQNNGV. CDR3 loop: CASSLVLPSGVYEQYF. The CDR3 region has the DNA TGTGCCAGCAGCTTAGTTCTCCCTAGCGGGGTTTACGAGCAGTACTTC.

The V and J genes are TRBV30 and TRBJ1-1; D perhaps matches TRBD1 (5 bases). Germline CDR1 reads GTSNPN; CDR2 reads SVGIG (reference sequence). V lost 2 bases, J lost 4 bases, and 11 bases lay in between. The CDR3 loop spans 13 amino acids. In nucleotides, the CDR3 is TGTGCCTGGAGTTCCGGGGGTGGCACTGAAGCTTTCTTT. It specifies CAWSSGGGTEAFF.

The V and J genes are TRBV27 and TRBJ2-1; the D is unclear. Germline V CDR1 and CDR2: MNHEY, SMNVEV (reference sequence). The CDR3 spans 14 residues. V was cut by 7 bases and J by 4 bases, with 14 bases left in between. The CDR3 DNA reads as TGTGCCAGCACCCCGACTCATCCGTACAATGAGCAGTTCTTC. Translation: CASTPTHPYNEQFF.

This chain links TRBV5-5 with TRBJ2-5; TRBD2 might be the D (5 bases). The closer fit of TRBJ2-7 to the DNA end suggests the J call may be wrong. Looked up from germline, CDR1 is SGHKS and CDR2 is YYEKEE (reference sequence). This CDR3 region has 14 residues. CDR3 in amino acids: CASSTGVGDYEQYF. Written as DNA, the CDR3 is TGTGCCAGCAGTACCGGGGTGGGAGACTACGAGCAGTACTTC.

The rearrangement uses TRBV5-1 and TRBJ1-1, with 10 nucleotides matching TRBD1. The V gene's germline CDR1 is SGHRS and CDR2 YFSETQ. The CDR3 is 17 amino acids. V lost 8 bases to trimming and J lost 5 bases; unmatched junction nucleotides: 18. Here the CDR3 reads CASSRLGQGYDGTEAFF. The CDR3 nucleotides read TGCGCCAGTAGCCGCCTGGGACAGGGGTATGATGGAACTGAAGCTTTCTTT. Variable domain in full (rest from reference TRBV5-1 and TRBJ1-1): KAGVTQTPRYLIKTRGQQVTLSCSPISGHRSVSWYQQTPGQGLQFLFEYFSETQRNKGNFPGRFSGRQFSNSRSEMNVSTLELGDSALYLCASSRLGQGYDGTEAFFGQGTRLTVV.

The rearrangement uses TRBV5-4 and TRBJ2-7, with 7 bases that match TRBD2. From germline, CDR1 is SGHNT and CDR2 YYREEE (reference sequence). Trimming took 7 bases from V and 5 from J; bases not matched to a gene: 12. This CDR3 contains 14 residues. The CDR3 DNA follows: TGTGCCAGCTTCAAGGCGGGGGTTAGCGACGAGCAGTACTTC. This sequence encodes CASFKAGVSDEQYF.

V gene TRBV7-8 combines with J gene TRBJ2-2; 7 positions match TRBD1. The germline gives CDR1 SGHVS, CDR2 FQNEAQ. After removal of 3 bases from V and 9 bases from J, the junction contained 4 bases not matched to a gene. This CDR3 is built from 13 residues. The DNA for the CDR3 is TGTGCCAGCAGCTTCTACAGGGGCTGGGAGCTGTTTTTT. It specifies CASSFYRGWELFF.

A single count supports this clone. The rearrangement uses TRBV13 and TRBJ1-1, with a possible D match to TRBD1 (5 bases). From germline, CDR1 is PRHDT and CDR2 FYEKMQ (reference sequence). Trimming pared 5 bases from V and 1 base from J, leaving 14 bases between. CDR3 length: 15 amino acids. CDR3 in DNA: TGTGCCAGCAGCCCCCTGGGGGGAGGGAACACTGAAGCTTTCTTT. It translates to CASSPLGGGNTEAFF.

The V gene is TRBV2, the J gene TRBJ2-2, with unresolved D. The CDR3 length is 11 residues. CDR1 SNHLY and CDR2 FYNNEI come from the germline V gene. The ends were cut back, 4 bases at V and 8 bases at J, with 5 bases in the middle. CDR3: CASSAEGELFF. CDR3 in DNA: TGTGCCAGCAGTGCTGAAGGGGAGCTGTTTTTT.

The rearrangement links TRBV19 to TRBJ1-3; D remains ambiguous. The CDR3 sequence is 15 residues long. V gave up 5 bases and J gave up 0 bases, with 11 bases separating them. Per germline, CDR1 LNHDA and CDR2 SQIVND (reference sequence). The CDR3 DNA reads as TGTGCCAGTAGTCGATCCGACCTCTCTGGAAACACCATATATTTT. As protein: CASSRSDLSGNTIYF.

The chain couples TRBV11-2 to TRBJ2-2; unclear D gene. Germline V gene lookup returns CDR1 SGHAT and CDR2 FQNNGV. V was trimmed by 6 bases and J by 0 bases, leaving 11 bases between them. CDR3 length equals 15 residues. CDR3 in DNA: TGTGCCAGCAGTGGGGTAGATTCGAACACCGGGGAGCTGTTTTTT. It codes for CASSGVDSNTGELFF.

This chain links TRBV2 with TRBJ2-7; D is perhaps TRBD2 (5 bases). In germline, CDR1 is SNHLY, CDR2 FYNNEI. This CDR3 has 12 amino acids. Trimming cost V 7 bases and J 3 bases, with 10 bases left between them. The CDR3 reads CASTERNYEQYF. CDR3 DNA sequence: TGTGCCAGCACGGAGCGGAACTACGAGCAGTACTTC.

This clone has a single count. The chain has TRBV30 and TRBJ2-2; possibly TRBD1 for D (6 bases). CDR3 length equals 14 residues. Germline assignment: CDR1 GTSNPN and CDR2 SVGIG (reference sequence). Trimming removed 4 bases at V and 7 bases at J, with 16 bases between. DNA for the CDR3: TGTGCCTGGACCGCCCAGGGGTGGTTCGGGGAGCTGTTTTTT. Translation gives CAWTAQGWFGELFF.

Here the CDR3 reads CASSMSGIPYNEQFF. DNA for the CDR3: TGTGCCAGTAGTATGAGCGGGATCCCCTACAATGAGCAGTTCTTC. The chain carries TRBV19 and TRBJ2-1, with 7 bases fitting TRBD2. The CDR3 length is 15 residues. Germline CDR1 reads LNHDA; CDR2 reads SQIVND (reference sequence). V trimming: 3 bases; J trimming: 2 bases; junction bases outside the gene matches: 4.

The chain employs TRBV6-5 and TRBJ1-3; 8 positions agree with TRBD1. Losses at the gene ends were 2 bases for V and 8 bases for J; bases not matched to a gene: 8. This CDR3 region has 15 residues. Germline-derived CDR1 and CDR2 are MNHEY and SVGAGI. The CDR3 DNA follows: TGTGCCAGCAGTTACCCCGACAGGGGTTTAGACACCATATATTTT. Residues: CASSYPDRGLDTIYF.

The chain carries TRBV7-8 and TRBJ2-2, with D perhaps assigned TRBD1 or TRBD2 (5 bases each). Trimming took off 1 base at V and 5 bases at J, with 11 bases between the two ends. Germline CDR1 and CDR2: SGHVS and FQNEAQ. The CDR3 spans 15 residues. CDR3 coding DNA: TGTGCCAGCAGCTTAGGCCCTTGGGGGACCGGGGAGCTGTTTTTT. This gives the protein CASSLGPWGTGELFF.

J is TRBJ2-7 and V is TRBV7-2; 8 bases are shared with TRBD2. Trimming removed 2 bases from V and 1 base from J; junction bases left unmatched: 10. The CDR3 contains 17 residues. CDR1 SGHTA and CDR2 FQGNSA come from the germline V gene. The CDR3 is CASSLLDLAGLSYEQYF. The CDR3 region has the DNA TGTGCCAGCAGCTTATTAGATCTAGCGGGCCTATCCTACGAGCAGTACTTC.

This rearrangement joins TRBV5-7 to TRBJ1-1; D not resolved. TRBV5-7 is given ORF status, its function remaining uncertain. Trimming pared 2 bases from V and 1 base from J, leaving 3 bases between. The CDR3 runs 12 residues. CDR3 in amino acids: CASSFENTEAFF. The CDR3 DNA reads TGTGCCAGCAGCTTCGAGAACACTGAAGCTTTCTTT.

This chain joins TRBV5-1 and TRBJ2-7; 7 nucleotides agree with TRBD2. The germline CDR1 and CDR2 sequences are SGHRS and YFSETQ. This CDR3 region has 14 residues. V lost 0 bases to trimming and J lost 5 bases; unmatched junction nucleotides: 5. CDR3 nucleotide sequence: TGCGCCAGCAGCTTGGGACTAGCTCTAGACGAGCAGTACTTC. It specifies CASSLGLALDEQYF.